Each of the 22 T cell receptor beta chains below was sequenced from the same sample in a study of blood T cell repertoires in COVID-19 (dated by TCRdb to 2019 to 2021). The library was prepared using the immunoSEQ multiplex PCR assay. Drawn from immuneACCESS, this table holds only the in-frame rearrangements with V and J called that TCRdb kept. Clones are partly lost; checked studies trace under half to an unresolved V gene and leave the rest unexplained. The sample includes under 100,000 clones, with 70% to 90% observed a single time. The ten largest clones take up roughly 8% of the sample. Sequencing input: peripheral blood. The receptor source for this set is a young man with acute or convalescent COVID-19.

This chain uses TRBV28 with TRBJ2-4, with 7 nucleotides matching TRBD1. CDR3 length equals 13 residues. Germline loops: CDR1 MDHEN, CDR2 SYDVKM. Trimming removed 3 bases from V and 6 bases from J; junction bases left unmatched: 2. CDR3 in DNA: TGTGCCAGCAGTTTGGGACAGCTAAACATTCAGTACTTC. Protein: CASSLGQLNIQYF.

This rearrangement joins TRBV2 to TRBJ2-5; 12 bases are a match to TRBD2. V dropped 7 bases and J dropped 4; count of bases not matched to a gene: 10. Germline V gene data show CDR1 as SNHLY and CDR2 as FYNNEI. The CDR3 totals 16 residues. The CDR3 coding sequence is TGTGCCAGCACTAGCGGGAGGGTGACTACAGGAGAGACCCAGTACTTC. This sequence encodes CASTSGRVTTGETQYF.

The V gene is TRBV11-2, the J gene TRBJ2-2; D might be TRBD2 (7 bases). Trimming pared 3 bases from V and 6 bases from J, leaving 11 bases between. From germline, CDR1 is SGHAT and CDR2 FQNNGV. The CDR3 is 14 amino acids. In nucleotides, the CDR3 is TGTGCCAGCAGCTTGGGGGGGGCGGCCGGGGAGCTGTTTTTT. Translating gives CASSLGGAAGELFF. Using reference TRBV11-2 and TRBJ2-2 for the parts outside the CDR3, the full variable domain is EAGVAQSPRYKIIEKRQSVAFWCNPISGHATLYWYQQILGQGPKLLIQFQNNGVVDDSQLPKDRFSAERLKGVDSTLKIQPAKLEDSAVYLCASSLGGAAGELFFGEGSRLTVL.

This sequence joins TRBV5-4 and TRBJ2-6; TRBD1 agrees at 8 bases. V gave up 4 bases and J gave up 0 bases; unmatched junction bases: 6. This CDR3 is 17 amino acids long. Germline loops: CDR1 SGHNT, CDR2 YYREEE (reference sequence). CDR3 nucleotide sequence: TGTGCCAGCAGCGAAGGACAGGGTTACTCTGGGGCCAACGTCCTGACTTTC. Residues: CASSEGQGYSGANVLTF. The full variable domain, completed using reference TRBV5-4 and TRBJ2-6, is ETGVTQSPTHLIKTRGQQVTLRCSSQSGHNTVSWYQQALGQGPQFIFQYYREEENGRGNFPPRFSGLQFPNYSSELNVNALELDDSALYLCASSEGQGYSGANVLTFGAGSRLTVL.

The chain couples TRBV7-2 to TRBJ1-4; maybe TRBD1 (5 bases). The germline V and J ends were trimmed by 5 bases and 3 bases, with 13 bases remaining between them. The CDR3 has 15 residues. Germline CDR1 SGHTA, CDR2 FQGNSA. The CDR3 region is CASSDQGLANEKLFF. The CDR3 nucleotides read TGTGCCAGCAGCGATCAGGGTTTGGCTAATGAAAAACTGTTTTTT.

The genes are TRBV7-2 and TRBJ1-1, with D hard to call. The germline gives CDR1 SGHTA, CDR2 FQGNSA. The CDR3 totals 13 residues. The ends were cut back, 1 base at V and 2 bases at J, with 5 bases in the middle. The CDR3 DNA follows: TGTGCCAGCAGCTTAGACAGAAACACTGAAGCTTTCTTT. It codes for CASSLDRNTEAFF.

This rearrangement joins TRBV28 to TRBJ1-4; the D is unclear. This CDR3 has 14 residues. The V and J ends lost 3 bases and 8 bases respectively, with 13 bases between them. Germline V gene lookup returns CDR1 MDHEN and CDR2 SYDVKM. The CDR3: CASSLGRNSEKLFF. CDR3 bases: TGTGCCAGCAGTTTGGGGAGGAACTCAGAAAAACTGTTTTTT.

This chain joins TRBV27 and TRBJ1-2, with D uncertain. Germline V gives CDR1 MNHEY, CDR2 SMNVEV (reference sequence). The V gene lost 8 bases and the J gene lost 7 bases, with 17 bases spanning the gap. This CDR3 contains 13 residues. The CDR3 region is CASLGLSRGGYTF. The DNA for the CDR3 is TGTGCCAGCTTAGGTTTGTCGAGAGGTGGCTACACCTTC.

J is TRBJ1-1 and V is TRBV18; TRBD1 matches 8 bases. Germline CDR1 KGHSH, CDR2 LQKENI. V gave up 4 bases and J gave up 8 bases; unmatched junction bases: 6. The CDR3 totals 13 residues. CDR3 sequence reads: CASSLARDREAFF. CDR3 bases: TGTGCCAGCTCACTCGCCAGGGACAGGGAAGCTTTCTTT. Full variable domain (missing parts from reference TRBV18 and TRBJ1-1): NAGVMQNPRHLVRRRGQEARLRCSPMKGHSHVYWYRQLPEEGLKFMVYLQKENIIDESGMPKERFSAEFPKEGPSILRIQQVVRGDSAAYFCASSLARDREAFFGQGTRLTVV.

The CDR3 sequence is CASSSGAGDTGEAFF. The CDR3 nucleotides are TGTGCCAGCAGTTCTGGAGCGGGGGATACAGGGGAAGCTTTCTTT. The chain joins TRBV28 to TRBJ1-1; weak D call: TRBD1 (6 bases). The CDR3 is 15 residues long. V lost 4 bases and J lost 8, with 20 bases in between. Germline loops: CDR1 MDHEN, CDR2 SYDVKM.

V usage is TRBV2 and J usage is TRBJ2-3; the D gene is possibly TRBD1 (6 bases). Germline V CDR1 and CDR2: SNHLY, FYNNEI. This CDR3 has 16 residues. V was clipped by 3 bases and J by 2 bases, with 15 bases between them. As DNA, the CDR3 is TGTGCCAGCAGTGATTCAGGGGTCTCCACCACAGATACGCAGTATTTT. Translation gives CASSDSGVSTTDTQYF. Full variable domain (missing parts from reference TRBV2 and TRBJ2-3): EPEVTQTPSHQVTQMGQEVILRCVPISNHLYFYWYRQILGQKVEFLVSFYNNEISEKSEIFDDQFSVERPDGSNFTLKIRSTKLEDSAMYFCASSDSGVSTTDTQYFGPGTRLTVL.

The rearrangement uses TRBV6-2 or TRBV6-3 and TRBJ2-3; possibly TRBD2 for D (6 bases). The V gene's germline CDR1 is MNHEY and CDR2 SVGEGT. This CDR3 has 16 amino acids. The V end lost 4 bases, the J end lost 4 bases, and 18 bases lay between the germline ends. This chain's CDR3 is CASSSPGLLMSDTQYF. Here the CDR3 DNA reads TGTGCCAGCAGTTCTCCGGGACTCCTTATGTCAGATACGCAGTATTTT.

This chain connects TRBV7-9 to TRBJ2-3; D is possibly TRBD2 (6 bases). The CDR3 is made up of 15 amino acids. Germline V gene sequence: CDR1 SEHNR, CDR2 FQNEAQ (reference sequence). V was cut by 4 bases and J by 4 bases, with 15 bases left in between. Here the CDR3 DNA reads TGTGCCAGCAGCTCCGGAGGGTCTGGGTCAGATACGCAGTATTTT. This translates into CASSSGGSGSDTQYF.

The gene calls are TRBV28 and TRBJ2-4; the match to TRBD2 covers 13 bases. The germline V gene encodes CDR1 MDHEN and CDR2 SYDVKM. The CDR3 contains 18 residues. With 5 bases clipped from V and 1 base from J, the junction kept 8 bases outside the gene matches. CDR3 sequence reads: CASSPRTSGSGAKNIQYF. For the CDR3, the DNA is TGTGCCAGCAGTCCAAGGACTAGCGGGAGTGGGGCCAAAAACATTCAGTACTTC.

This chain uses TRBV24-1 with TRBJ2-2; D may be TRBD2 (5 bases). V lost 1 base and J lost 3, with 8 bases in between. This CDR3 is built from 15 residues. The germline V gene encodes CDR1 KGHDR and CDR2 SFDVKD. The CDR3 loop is CATSDLTEDTGELFF. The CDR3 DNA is TGTGCCACCAGTGATTTAACGGAGGACACCGGGGAGCTGTTTTTT.

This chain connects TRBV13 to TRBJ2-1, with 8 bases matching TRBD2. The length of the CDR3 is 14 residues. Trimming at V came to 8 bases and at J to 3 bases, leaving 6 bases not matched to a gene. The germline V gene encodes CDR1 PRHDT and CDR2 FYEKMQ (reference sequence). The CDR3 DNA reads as TGTGCCAGCTCCCCGGCGGGGGGCTACAATGAGCAGTTCTTC. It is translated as CASSPAGGYNEQFF.

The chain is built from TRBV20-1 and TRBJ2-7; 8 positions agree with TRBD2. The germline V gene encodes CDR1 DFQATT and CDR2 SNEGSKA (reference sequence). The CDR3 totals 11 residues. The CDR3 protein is CSPPVAGEQYF. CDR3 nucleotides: TGCAGCCCGCCTGTAGCGGGAGAGCAGTACTTC.

The chain's CDR3 is CASSLGGGVLYEQYF. The CDR3 bases are TGTGCCAGCAGCTTGGGCGGCGGGGTACTCTACGAGCAGTACTTC. The chain carries TRBV5-5 and TRBJ2-7; D is possibly TRBD2 (6 bases). Looked up from germline, CDR1 is SGHKS and CDR2 is YYEKEE (reference sequence). The CDR3 totals 15 residues. With 0 bases removed from V and 3 bases from J, the gap between germline ends came to 13 bases.

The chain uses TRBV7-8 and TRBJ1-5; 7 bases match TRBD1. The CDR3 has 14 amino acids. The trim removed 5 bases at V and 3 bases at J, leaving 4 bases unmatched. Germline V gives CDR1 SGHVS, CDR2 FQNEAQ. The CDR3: CASSQDRNNQPQHF. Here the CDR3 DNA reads TGTGCCAGCAGCCAGGACAGGAACAATCAGCCCCAGCATTTT.

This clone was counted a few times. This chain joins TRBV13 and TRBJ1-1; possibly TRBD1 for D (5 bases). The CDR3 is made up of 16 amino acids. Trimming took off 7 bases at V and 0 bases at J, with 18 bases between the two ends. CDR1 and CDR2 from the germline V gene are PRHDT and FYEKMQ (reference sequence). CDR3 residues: CASTPAGKGMNTEAFF. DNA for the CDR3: TGTGCCAGCACCCCGGCAGGGAAGGGGATGAACACTGAAGCTTTCTTT.

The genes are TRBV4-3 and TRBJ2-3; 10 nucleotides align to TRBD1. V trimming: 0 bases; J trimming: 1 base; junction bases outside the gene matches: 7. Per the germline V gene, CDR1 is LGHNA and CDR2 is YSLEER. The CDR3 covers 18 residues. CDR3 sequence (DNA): TGCGCCAGCAGCCAAGATTGGCCCGGGACAGGGGGCACAGATACGCAGTATTTT. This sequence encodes CASSQDWPGTGGTDTQYF.

The CDR3 region has the DNA TGTGCCAGCAGAGATGTGGGGGGGATGGGGAACGAGCAGTACTTC. This codes for CASRDVGGMGNEQYF. The chain employs TRBV2 and TRBJ2-7; the match to TRBD2 covers 7 bases. Germline V gene sequence: CDR1 SNHLY, CDR2 FYNNEI. The CDR3 consists of 15 residues. J was trimmed by 5 bases and V by 6 bases; bases with no gene match: 13. Drawing the rest from reference TRBV2 and TRBJ2-7, the complete variable domain is EPEVTQTPSHQVTQMGQEVILRCVPISNHLYFYWYRQILGQKVEFLVSFYNNEISEKSEIFDDQFSVERPDGSNFTLKIRSTKLEDSAMYFCASRDVGGMGNEQYFGPGTRLTVT.